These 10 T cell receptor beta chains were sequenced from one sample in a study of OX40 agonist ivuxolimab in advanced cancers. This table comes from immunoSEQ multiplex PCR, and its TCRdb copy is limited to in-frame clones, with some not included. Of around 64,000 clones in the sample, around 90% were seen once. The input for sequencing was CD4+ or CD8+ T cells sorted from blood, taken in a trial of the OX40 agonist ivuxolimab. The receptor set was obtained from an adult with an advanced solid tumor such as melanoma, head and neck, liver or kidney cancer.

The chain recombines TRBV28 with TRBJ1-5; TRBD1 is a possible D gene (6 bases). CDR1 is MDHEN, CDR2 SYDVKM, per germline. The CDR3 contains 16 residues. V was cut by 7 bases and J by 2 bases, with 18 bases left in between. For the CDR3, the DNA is TGTGCCAGCACCAACAGGGAGGAGATCGGCAATCAGCCCCAGCATTTT. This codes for CASTNREEIGNQPQHF.

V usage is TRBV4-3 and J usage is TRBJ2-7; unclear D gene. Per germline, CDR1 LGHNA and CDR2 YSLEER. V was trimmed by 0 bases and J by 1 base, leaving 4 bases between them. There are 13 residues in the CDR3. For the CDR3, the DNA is TGCGCCAGCAGCCAAGATGCGTCCTACGAGCAGTACTTC. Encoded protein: CASSQDASYEQYF.

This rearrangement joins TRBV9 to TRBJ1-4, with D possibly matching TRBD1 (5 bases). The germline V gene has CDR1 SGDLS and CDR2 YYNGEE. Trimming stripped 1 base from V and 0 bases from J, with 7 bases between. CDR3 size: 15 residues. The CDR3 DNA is TGTGCCAGCAGCGTATCGGGGGCAACTAATGAAAAACTGTTTTTT. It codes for CASSVSGATNEKLFF.

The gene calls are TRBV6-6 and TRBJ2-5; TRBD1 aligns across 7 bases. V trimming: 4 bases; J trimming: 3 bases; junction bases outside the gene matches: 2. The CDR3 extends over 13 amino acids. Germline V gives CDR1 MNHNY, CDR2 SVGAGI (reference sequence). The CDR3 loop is CASSWDSEETQYF. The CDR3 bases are TGTGCCAGCAGTTGGGACAGTGAAGAGACCCAGTACTTC.

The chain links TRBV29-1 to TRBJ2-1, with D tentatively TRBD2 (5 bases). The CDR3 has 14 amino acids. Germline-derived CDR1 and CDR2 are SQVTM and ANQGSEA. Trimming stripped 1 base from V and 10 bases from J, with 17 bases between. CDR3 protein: CSVEVERTLREQFF. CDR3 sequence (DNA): TGCAGCGTTGAAGTTGAAAGGACTCTAAGAGAGCAGTTCTTC.

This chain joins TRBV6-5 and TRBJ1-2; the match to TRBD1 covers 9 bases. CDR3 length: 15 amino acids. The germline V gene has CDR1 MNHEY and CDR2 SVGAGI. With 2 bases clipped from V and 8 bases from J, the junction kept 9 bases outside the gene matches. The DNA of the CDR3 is TGTGCCAGCAGTTACGGTGTCGGGACAGGGAGCGGCTACACCTTC. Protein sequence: CASSYGVGTGSGYTF.

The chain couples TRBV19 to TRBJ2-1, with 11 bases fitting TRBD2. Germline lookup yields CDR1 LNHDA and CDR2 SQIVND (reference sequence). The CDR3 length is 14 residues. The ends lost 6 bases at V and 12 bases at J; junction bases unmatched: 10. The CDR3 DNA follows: TGTGCCAGTAGATCCCTAGCGGGAGGCCCGGGGCAGTTCTTC. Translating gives CASRSLAGGPGQFF.

As DNA, the CDR3 is TGTGCCAGCAGCTTAGCGCTCGGAGGGCGGGAGTACACCGGGGAGCTGTTTTTT. Translating it yields CASSLALGGREYTGELFF. The gene calls are TRBV7-6 and TRBJ2-2; the match to TRBD2 covers 7 bases. Germline lookup yields CDR1 SGHVS and CDR2 FNYEAQ. The CDR3 consists of 18 residues. Trimming took 0 bases from V and 3 from J; bases not matched to a gene: 10.

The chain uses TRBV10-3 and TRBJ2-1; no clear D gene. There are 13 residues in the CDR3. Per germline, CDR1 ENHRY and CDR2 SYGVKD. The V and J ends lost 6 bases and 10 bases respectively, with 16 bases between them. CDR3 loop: CAIRMDPDIEQFF. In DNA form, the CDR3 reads TGTGCCATCAGGATGGACCCCGACATCGAGCAGTTCTTC.

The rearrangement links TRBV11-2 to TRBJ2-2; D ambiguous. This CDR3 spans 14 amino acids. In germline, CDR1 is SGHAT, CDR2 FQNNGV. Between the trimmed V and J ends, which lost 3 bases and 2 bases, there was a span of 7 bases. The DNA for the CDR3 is TGTGCCAGCAGCTTTGGCAGCAACACCGGGGAGCTGTTTTTT. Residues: CASSFGSNTGELFF.